In this sample, the clone carrying this T cell receptor (beta chain) turned up many times. Unique molecular identifiers were used to barcode this TCRbeta library. TCRdb passed the PCR reads through MiXCR, listing each CDR3 protein once. The table has 240,000 or so distinct CDR3 sequences, approximately 12% seen once. Germline V gene data show CDR1 as DFQATT and CDR2 as SNEGSKA (reference sequence). The CDR3 totals 12 residues. V lost 5 bases, J lost 11 bases, and 13 bases lay in between. The sample is drawn from a study of T-cell reconstitution after alpha-beta-depleted transplantation in children. The sequences come from PBMCs from the stem cell graft donor, collected from the stem cell graft. The chain is built from TRBV20-1 and TRBJ1-6; D perhaps matches TRBD1 (5 bases). This receptor was identified in a human donor who donated a stem cell graft to a child with acute lymphoblastic leukemia. The CDR3 here is CSAQKGRAPLHF. The DNA of the CDR3 is TGCAGTGCTCAAAAGGGGCGCGCACCCCTCCACTTT.